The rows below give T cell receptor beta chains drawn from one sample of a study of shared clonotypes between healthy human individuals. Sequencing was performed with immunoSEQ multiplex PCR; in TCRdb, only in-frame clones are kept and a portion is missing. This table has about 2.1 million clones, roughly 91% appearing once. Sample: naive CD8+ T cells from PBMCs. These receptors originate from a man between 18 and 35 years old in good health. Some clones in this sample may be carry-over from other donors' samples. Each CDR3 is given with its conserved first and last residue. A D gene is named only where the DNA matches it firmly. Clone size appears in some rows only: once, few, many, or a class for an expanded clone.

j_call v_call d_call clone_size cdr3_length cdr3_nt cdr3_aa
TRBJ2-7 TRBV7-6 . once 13 TGTGCCAGCAGCCCCACCCACAGCTACGAGCAGTACTTC CASSPTHSYEQYF
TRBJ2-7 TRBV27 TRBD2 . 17 TGTGCCAGCAGTTTATCTCCCAGAACTAGCGGGGATTACGAGCAGTACTTC CASSLSPRTSGDYEQYF
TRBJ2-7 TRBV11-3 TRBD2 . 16 TGTGCCAGCAGTCCTGCGTCGGGACTAATAACCGGAGAGCAGTACTTC CASSPASGLITGEQYF
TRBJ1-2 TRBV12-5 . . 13 TGTGCTAGTGGTTTGGGGAGCTCGAGCGGCTACACCTTC CASGLGSSSGYTF
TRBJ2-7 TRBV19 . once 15 TGTGCCAGTAGTATTAACTGGAGGAGGTCTGATGAGCAGTACTTC CASSINWRRSDEQYF
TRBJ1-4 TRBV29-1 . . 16 TGCAGCGTTGTGGGTCTATCGGGTGAGGACGGTGAAAAACTGTTTTTT CSVVGLSGEDGEKLFF
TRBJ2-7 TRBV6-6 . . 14 TGTGCCAGCAGTTACTCGAATCCTACCTACGAGCAGTACTTC CASSYSNPTYEQYF
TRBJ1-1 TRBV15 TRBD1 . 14 TGTGCCACCAGCGAGGGGGCAGGGGGCTTTGAAGCTTTCTTT CATSEGAGGFEAFF
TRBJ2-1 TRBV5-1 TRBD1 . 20 TGCGCCAGCAGCTTGGAACAGGGGGCAAGACTAGCTGTAGTATACAATGAGCAGTTCTTC CASSLEQGARLAVVYNEQFF
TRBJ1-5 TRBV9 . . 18 TGTGCCAGCAGCGTAGGGGGGGGGTCCCCTCGGATCGATCAGCCCCAGCATTTT CASSVGGGSPRIDQPQHF
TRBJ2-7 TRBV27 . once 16 TGTGCCAGCAGCTCTGAACGGGGTACCCTCTCCTACGAGCAGTACTTC CASSSERGTLSYEQYF
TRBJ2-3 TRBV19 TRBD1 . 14 TGTGCCAGTAGTCTGACAGGGGGCAAAGATACGCAGTATTTT CASSLTGGKDTQYF
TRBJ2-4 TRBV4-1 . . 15 TGCGCCAGCAGCCAAGTTACAGCAGCCAAAAACATTCAGTACTTC CASSQVTAAKNIQYF
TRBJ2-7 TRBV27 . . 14 TGTGCCAGCAGTCTCGGGAACAGTTACTACGAGCAGTACTTC CASSLGNSYYEQYF
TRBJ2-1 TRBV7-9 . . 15 TGTGCCAGCAGCCCCAAGGACCGTATCACCCATGAGCAGTTCTTC CASSPKDRITHEQFF
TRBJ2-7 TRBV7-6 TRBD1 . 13 TGTGCCAGCAGCTGGGACAGGGGCTACGAGCAGTACTTC CASSWDRGYEQYF
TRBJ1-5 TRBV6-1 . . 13 TGTGCCAGCAATCGTGTTTTCGATCAGCCCCAGCATTTT CASNRVFDQPQHF
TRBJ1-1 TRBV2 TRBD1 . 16 TGTGCCAGCAGCGTAGGGACAGCCTCTTTGGACACTGAAGCTTTCTTT CASSVGTASLDTEAFF
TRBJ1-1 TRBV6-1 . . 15 TGTGCCAGCAGTGAGTTCGGGACTGAGAACACTGAAGCTTTCTTT CASSEFGTENTEAFF
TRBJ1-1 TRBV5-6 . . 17 TGTGCCAGCAGCCTAAACGCGGGAGTATTATTTGTCGCTGAAGCTTTCTTT CASSLNAGVLFVAEAFF
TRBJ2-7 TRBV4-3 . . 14 TGCGCCAGCAGCCAAGATCCCAGAGTCTACGAGCAGTACTTC CASSQDPRVYEQYF
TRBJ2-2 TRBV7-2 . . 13 TGTGCCAGCAGCCTCCTCTTAGTACGGGAGCTGTTTTTT CASSLLLVRELFF
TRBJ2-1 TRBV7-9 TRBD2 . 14 TGTGCCAGCAGCTATTCTAGCGGGAGGGCTGAGCAGTTCTTC CASSYSSGRAEQFF
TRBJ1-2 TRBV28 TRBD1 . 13 TGTGCCAGCAGTTTATCAGGGGGCGGCGGCTACACCTTC CASSLSGGGGYTF
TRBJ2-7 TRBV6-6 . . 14 TGTGCCAGCAGTTACCGTGTGACCCCCTACGAGCAGTACTTC CASSYRVTPYEQYF
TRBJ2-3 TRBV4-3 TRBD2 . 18 TGCGCCAGCAGCCACAACCCACGACTAGCGGGACCCACAGATACGCAGTATTTT CASSHNPRLAGPTDTQYF
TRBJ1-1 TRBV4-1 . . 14 TGCGCCAGCCGGATAGGGCCAGCGAACACTGAAGCTTTCTTT CASRIGPANTEAFF
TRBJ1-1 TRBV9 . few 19 TGTGCCAGCAGCGTAGCCAGGGGTGGGGACATTAGGGCGAACACTGAAGCTTTCTTT CASSVARGGDIRANTEAFF
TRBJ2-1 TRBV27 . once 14 TGTGCCAGCAGTTACGGGGGCCAAAACAATGAGCAGTTCTTC CASSYGGQNNEQFF
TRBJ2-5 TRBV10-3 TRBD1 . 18 TGTGCCATCAGCAAAGGCTACGAGCGACAGGGGGCGCGGGAGACCCAGTACTTC CAISKGYERQGARETQYF
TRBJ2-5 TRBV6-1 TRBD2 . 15 TGTGCCAGCAGTGGGGAGACTAGCGGGATGGGGGCCCAGTACTTC CASSGETSGMGAQYF
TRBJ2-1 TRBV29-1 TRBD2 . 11 TGCAGCGGCAACGGGGGGGATGAGCAGTTCTTC CSGNGGDEQFF
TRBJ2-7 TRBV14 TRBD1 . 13 TGTGCCAGCAGCCAAGATGGACAGGGGGAGCAGTACTTC CASSQDGQGEQYF
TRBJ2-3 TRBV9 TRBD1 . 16 TGTGCCAGCAGCGTGGACAGGGCCAGTAGCACAGATACGCAGTATTTT CASSVDRASSTDTQYF
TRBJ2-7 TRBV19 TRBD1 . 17 TGTGCCAGTAGTACGAATCAACCGGACAGGGTCTTTTACGAGCAGTACTTC CASSTNQPDRVFYEQYF
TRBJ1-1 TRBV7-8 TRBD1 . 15 TGTGCCAGCAGCTTAGAGGGGGACAGGGGCACTGAAGCTTTCTTT CASSLEGDRGTEAFF
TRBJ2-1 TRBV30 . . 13 TGTGCCTGGAGTGCGACAGCCCTCCTCGAGCAGTTCTTC CAWSATALLEQFF
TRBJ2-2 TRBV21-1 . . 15 TGTGCCAGCAGCCCCGCCGGGGGAGGTCCCGGGGAGCTGTTTTTT CASSPAGGGPGELFF
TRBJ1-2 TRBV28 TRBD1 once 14 TGTGCCAGCAGCCTCTACAGGGGCGGGGTTGGCTACACCTTC CASSLYRGGVGYTF
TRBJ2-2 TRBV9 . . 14 TGTGCCAGCAGCACCCACAGGGTACCCGGGGAGCTGTTTTTT CASSTHRVPGELFF
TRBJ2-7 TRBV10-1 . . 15 TGCGCCAGCAGTGAGTCGATAGGACCCACCTACGAGCAGTACTTC CASSESIGPTYEQYF
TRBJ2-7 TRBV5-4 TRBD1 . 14 TGTGCCAGCAGCTCCGGGACAGGGTTCTACGAGCAGTACTTC CASSSGTGFYEQYF
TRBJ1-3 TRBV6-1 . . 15 TGTGCCAGCAGTGAAGACAGATTCTCTGGAAACACCATATATTTT CASSEDRFSGNTIYF
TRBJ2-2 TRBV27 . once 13 TGTGCCAGCATAAGGCTAATCACCGGGGAGCTGTTTTTT CASIRLITGELFF
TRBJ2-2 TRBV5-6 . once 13 TGTGCCAGCAGCTTCGCGCAAGACGGCGAGCTGTTTTTT CASSFAQDGELFF
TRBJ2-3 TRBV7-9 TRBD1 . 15 TGTGCCAGCAGCTTAATGGGACAGAACACAGATACGCAGTATTTT CASSLMGQNTDTQYF
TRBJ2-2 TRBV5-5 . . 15 TGTGCCAGCAGCTTAGTGGTGGGCAACACCGGGGAGCTGTTTTTT CASSLVVGNTGELFF
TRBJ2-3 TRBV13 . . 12 TGTGCCAGCAGCTTTGAAGGGGATACGCAGTATTTT CASSFEGDTQYF
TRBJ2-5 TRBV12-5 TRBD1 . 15 TGTGCTAGTGGTTGGGGGGACAGGCGGGACGAGACCCAGTACTTC CASGWGDRRDETQYF
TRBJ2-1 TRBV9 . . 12 TGTGCCAGCAGCGTAGAAGGGAATGAGCAGTTCTTC CASSVEGNEQFF